This TCR beta chain stems from a study of molecular identifiers for immune sequencing clone quantification. Study-wide background: Five aliquots were made in replicates from the RNA of approximately 22,000 or 94,000 naive CD8 cells, and four were sequenced. Study conclusions and caveats: Clones above 20 RNA copies contained over 97% of effector molecules but under 1% of naive ones.

As previously described, bulk TCR libraries were made using listed TCR primers. TCRdb re-derived calls from the PCR reads in MiXCR, one entry per CDR3 protein. Found here are some 590,000 distinct CDR3 sequences, around 25% of them singletons; the top ten hold about 0.84%. Remarks on this clonotype: Its antigen is unidentified. With a much larger clone just one base away, this may be a read error.

Naive CD8 T cell sorting was performed on the CD8+CD4-CCR7+CD45RA+ phenotype. Germline V gene lookup returns CDR1 MNHEY and CDR2 SVGEGT. The CDR3 covers 15 residues. The source is a human donor in good health. Some libraries in this study had Jurkat cell RNA spiked in. The genes are TRBV6-2 or TRBV6-3 and TRBJ1-5; TRBD1 agrees at 9 bases. The specimen was naive CD8+ T cells from blood, with Jurkat cell RNA spiked in. Subset defined: FACS-sorted CD8+CD4-CCR7+CD45RA+ naive T cells. CDR3 nucleotides: TGTACCAGCAGCGGGACAGGGATTAGCAATCAGCCCCAGCATTTT. Protein sequence: CTSSGTGISNQPQHF.